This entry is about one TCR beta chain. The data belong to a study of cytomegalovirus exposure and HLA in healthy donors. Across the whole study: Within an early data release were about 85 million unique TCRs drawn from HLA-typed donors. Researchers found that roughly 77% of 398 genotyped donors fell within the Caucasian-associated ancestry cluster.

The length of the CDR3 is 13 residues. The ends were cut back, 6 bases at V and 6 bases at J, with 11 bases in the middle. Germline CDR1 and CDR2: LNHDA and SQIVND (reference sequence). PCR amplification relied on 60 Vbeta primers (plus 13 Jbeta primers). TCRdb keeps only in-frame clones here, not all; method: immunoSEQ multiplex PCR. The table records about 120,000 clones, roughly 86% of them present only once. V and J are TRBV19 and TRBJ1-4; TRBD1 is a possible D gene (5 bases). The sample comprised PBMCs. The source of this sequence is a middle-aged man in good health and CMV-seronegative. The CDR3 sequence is CASRSDSYEKLFF. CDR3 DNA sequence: TGTGCCAGTAGAAGTGACAGTTATGAAAAACTGTTTTTT.